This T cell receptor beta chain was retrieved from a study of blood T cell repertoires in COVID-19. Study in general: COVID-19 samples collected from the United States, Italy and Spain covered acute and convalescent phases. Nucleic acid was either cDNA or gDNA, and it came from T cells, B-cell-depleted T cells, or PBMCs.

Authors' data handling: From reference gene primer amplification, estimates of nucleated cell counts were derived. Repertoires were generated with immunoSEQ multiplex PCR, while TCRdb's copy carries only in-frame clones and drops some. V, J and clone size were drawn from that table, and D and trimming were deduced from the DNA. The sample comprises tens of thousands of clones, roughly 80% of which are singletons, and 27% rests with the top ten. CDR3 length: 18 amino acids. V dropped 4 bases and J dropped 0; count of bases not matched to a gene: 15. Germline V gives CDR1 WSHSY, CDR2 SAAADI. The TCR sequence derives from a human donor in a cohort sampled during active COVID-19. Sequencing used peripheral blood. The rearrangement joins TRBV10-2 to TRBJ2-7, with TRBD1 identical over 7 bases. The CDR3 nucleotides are TGCGCCAGCAGTGGCCCCTTCCCCGACAGGGTTTACTCCTACGAGCAGTACTTC. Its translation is CASSGPFPDRVYSYEQYF.